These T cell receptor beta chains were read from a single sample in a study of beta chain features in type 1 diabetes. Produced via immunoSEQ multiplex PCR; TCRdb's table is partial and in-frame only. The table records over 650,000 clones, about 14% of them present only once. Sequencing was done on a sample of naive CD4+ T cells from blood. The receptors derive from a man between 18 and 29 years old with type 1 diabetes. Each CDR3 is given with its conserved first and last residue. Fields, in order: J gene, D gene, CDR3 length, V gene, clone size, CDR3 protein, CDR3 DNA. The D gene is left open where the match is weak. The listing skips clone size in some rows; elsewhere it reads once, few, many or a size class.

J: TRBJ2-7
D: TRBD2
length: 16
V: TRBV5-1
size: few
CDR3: CASNTLSSGRDYEQYF
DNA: TGCGCCAGCAACACTTTGTCCAGCGGGAGGGACTACGAGCAGTACTTC

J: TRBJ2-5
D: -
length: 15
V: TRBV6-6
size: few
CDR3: CASSYSPELQETQYF
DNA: TGTGCCAGCAGTTACTCGCCCGAGCTTCAAGAGACCCAGTACTTC

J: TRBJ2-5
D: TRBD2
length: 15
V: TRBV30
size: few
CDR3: CAWSLTSGRGETQYF
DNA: TGTGCCTGGAGTTTGACTAGCGGGAGAGGGGAGACCCAGTACTTC

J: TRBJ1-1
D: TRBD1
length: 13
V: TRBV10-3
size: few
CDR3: CAISNDRDTEAFF
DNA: TGTGCCATCAGTAACGACAGGGACACTGAAGCTTTCTTT

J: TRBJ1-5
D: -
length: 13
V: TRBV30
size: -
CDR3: CACSKGGGQPQHF
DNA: TGTGCCTGTAGCAAGGGGGGGGGTCAGCCCCAGCATTTT

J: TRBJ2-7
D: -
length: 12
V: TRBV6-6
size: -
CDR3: CATDGSSYEQYF
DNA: TGTGCCACCGACGGTTCCTCCTACGAGCAGTACTTC

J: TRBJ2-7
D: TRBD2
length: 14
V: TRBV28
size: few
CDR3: CASSRLAGVYEQYF
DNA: TGTGCCAGCAGCCGACTAGCGGGAGTTTACGAGCAGTACTTC

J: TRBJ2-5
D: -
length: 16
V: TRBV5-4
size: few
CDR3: CASSLTVGEGGETQYF
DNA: TGTGCCAGCAGCCTGACCGTCGGGGAGGGGGGAGAGACCCAGTACTTC

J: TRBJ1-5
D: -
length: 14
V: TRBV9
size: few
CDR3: CASSVGPGQKPQHF
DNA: TGTGCCAGCAGCGTAGGACCCGGGCAAAAGCCCCAGCATTTT

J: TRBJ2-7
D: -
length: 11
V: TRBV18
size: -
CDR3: CASSTGYEQYF
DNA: TGTGCCAGCTCGACGGGGTACGAGCAGTACTTC

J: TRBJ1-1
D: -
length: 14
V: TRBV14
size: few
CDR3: CASSPRGGPTEAFF
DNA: TGTGCCAGCAGCCCGCGAGGGGGGCCCACTGAAGCTTTCTTT

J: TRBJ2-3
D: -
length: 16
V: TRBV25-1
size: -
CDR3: CASSARPHHPTDTQYF
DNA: TGTGCCAGCAGTGCCCGACCCCACCATCCGACAGATACGCAGTATTTT

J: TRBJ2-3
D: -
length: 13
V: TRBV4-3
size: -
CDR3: CASSQASPDTQYF
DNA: TGCGCCAGCAGCCAAGCCAGCCCAGATACGCAGTATTTT

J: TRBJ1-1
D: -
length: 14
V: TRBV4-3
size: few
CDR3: CASSQTPMNTEAFF
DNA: TGCGCCAGCAGCCAAACCCCCATGAACACTGAAGCTTTCTTT

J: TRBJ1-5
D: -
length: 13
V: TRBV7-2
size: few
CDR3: CASSRGVGQPQHF
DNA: TGTGCCAGCAGCAGAGGGGTAGGACAGCCCCAGCATTTT

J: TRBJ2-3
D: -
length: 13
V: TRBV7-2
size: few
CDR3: CASTIRRGDTQYF
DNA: TGTGCCAGCACCATACGAAGGGGAGATACGCAGTATTTT

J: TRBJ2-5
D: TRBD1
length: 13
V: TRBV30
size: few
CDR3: CAWGGQQLGTQYF
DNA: TGTGCCTGGGGGGGACAGCAGCTGGGGACCCAGTACTTC

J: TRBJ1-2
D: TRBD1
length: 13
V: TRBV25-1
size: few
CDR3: CASSDGDRVGYTF
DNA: TGTGCCAGCAGTGACGGGGACAGGGTGGGCTACACCTTC

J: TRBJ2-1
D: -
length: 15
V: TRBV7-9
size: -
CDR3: CASSLGENLYNEQFF
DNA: TGTGCCAGCAGCTTGGGGGAAAACCTTTACAATGAGCAGTTCTTC

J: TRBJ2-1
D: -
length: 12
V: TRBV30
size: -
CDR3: CAWGGAYNEQFF
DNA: TGTGCCTGGGGCGGAGCCTACAATGAGCAGTTCTTC

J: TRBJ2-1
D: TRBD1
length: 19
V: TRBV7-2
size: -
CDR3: CASSLARTGLRSSYNEQFF
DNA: TGTGCCAGCAGCTTAGCACGGACAGGGTTAAGAAGCTCCTACAATGAGCAGTTCTTC

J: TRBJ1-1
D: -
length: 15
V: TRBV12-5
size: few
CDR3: CASGTYREERTEAFF
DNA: TGTGCTAGTGGTACCTACAGGGAGGAGCGCACTGAAGCTTTCTTT

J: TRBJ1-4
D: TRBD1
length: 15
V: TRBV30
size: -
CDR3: CAWSLGQGTNEKLFF
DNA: TGTGCCTGGAGCCTAGGACAGGGGACTAATGAAAAACTGTTTTTT

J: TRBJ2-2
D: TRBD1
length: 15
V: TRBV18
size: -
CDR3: CASSPRTGNTGELFF
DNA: TGTGCCAGCTCACCAAGGACAGGGAACACCGGGGAGCTGTTTTTT

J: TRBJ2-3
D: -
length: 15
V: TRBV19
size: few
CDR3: CASSIGAGGTDTQYF
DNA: TGTGCCAGTAGTATAGGGGCAGGCGGCACAGATACGCAGTATTTT

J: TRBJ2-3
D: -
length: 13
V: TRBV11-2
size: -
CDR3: CASSLGAADTQYF
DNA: TGTGCCAGCAGCTTAGGGGCTGCAGATACGCAGTATTTT

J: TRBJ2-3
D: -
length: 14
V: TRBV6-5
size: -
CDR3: CASSSRDHTDTQYF
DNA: TGTGCCAGCAGTTCCCGGGACCACACAGATACGCAGTATTTT

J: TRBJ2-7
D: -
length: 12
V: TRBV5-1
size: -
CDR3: CASSLDLYEQYF
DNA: TGCGCCAGCAGCTTGGATCTCTACGAGCAGTACTTC

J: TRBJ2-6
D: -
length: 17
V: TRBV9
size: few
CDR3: CASSPRPRGVGANVLTF
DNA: TGTGCCAGCAGCCCGCGACCCAGGGGAGTTGGGGCCAACGTCCTGACTTTC